This T cell receptor (beta chain) was sequenced in a study of blood T cells in healthy people across ages. A sample-barcoded 5' primer and a J-beta primer mix were used in a second PCR of about 7 to 12 cycles. One entry per CDR3 protein results from TCRdb running MiXCR on the 5' RACE reads. The table lists about a million distinct CDR3 sequences, roughly 47% of them singletons. Healthy Caucasian individuals from Russia aged about 6 to 100 were enrolled as donors. Donors gave around 10 milliliters of peripheral blood apiece. Isolation per sample recovered at least 7 million PBMCs. The sample was blood. The TCR originated in an older woman in good health.

CDR3 loop: CSYRDLSTYEQYF. DNA for the CDR3: TGCAGTTACCGGGACCTATCAACCTACGAGCAGTACTTC. The gene calls are TRBV20-1 and TRBJ2-7, with D perhaps given as TRBD1 or TRBD2 (5 bases each). Per germline, CDR1 DFQATT and CDR2 SNEGSKA (reference sequence). This CDR3 contains 13 residues. Between the trimmed V and J ends, which lost 8 bases and 2 bases, there was a span of 16 bases.